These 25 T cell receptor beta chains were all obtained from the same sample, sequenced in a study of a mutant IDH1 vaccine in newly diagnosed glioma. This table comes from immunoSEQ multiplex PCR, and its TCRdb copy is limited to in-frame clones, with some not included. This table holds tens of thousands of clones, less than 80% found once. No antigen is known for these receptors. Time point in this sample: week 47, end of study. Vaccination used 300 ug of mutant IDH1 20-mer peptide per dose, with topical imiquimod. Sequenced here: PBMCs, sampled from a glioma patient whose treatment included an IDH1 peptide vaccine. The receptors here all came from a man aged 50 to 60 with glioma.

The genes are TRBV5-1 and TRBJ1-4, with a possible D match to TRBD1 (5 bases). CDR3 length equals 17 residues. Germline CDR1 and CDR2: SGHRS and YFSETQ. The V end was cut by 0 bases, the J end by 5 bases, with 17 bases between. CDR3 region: CASSLAGRQGGNEKLFF. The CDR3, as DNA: TGCGCCAGCAGCTTGGCCGGTCGGCAGGGTGGGAATGAAAAACTGTTTTTT. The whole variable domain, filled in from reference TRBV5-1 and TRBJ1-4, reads KAGVTQTPRYLIKTRGQQVTLSCSPISGHRSVSWYQQTPGQGLQFLFEYFSETQRNKGNFPGRFSGRQFSNSRSEMNVSTLELGDSALYLCASSLAGRQGGNEKLFFGSGTQLSVL.

The CDR3 sequence: CASSTGVGTEAFF. CDR3 DNA sequence: TGTGCCAGTAGTACAGGGGTAGGCACTGAAGCTTTCTTT. The rearrangement joins TRBV19 to TRBJ1-1, with D possibly TRBD1 on 6 matching bases. CDR3 length: 13 amino acids. With 4 bases removed from V and 4 bases from J, the gap between germline ends came to 10 bases. Germline CDR1 LNHDA, CDR2 SQIVND (reference sequence).

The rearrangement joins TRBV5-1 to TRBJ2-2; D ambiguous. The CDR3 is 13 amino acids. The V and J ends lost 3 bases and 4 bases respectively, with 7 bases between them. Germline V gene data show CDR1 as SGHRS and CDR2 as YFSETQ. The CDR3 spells CASSSLATGELFF. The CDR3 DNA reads TGCGCCAGCAGCTCACTTGCCACCGGGGAGCTGTTTTTT.

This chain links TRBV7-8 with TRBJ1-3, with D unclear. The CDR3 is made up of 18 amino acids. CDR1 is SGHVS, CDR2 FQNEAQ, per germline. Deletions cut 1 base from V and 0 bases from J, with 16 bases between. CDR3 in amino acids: CASSLGVGQTSSGNTIYF. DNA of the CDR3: TGTGCCAGCAGCTTAGGCGTTGGCCAGACGAGCTCTGGAAACACCATATATTTT.

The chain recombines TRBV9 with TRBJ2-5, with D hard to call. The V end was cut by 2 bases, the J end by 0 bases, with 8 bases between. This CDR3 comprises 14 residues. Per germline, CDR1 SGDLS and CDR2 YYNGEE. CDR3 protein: CASSVQLDQETQYF. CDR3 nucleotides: TGTGCCAGCAGCGTCCAGTTAGACCAAGAGACCCAGTACTTC.

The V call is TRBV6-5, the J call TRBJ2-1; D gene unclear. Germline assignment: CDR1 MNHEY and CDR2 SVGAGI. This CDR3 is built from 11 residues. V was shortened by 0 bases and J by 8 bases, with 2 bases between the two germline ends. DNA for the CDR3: TGTGCCAGCAGTTACTCCTATGAGCAGTTCTTC. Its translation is CASSYSYEQFF.

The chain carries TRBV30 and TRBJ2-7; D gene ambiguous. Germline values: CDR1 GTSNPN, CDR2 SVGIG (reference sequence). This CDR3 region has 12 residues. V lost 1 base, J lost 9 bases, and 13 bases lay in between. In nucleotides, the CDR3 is TGTGCCTGGAGTGAGGTTAAGGCAAGGCAGTACTTC. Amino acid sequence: CAWSEVKARQYF.

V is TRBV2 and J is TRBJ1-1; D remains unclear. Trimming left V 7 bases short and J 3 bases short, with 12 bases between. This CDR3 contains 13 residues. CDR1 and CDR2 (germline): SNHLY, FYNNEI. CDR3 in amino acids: CASTWMADTEAFF. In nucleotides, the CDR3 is TGTGCCAGCACATGGATGGCGGACACTGAAGCTTTCTTT.

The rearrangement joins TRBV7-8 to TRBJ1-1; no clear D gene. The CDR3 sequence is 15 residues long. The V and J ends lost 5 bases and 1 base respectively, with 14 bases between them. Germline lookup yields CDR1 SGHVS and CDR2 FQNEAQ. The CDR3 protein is CASSPIGVRNTEAFF. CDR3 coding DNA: TGTGCCAGCAGCCCGATTGGGGTTCGGAACACTGAAGCTTTCTTT.

The CDR3 coding sequence is TGTGCCGCGGCTAGCGGGGGGCAAGAGACCCAGTACTTC. Translated, it gives CAAASGGQETQYF. The chain combines TRBV5-6 with TRBJ2-5; 11 bases align to TRBD2. The CDR3 is 13 amino acids. Germline CDR1 is SGHDT and CDR2 is YYEEEE. V shed 10 bases, J shed 2 bases, and the junction held 4 bases outside the gene matches.

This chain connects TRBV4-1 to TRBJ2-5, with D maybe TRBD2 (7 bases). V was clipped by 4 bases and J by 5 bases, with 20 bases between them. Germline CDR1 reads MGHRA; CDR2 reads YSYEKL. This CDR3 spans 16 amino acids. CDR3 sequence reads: CASSLSPGGAGETQYF. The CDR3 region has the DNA TGCGCCAGCAGCCTTAGTCCTGGGGGGGCCGGGGAGACCCAGTACTTC.

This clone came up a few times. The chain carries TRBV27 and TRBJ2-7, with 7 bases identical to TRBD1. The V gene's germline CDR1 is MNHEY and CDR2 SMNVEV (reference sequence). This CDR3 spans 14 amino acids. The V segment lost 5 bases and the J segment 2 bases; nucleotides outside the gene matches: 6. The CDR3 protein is CASSETGQAYEQYF. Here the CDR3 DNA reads TGTGCCAGCAGTGAGACTGGACAGGCCTACGAGCAGTACTTC.

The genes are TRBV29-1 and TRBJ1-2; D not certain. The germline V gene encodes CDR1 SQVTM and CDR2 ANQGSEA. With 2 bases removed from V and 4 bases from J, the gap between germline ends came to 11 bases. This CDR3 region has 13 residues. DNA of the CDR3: TGCAGCGTTGAACACGGGTCTGGCTATGGCTACACCTTC. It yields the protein CSVEHGSGYGYTF.

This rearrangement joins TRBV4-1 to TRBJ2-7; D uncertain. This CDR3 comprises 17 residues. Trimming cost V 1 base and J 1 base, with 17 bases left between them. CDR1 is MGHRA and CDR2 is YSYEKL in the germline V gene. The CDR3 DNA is TGCGCCAGCAGCCAAGTCCAGTGGACGGAACCTTCCTACGAGCAGTACTTC. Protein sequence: CASSQVQWTEPSYEQYF.

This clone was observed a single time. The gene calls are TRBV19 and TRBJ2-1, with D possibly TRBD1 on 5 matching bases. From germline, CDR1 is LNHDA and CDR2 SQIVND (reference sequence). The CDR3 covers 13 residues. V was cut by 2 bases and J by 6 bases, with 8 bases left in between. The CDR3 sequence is CASSISRANEQFF. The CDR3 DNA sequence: TGTGCCAGTAGTATATCCAGGGCCAATGAGCAGTTCTTC. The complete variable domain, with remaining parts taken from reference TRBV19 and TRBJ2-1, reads DGGITQSPKYLFRKEGQNVTLSCEQNLNHDAMYWYRQDPGQGLRLIYYSQIVNDFQKGDIAEGYSVSREKKESFPLTVTSAQKNPTAFYLCASSISRANEQFFGPGTRLTVL.

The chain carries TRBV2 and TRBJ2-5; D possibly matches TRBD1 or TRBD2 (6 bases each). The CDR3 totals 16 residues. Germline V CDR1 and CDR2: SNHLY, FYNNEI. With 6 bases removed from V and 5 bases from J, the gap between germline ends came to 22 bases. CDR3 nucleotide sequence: TGTGCCAGCAGCGACTTCGGGACTGGGGGCCGGGAGACCCAGTACTTC. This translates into CASSDFGTGGRETQYF.

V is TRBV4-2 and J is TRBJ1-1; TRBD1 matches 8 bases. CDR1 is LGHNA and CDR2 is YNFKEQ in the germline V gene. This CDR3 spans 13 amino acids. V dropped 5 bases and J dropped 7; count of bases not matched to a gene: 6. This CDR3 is CASSGMDRDEAFF. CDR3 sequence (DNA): TGTGCCAGCAGCGGAATGGACAGGGATGAAGCTTTCTTT.

This CDR3 is CASSLAFAQGAWKNTEAFF. DNA for the CDR3: TGCGCCAGCAGCTTGGCGTTCGCACAGGGGGCTTGGAAGAACACTGAAGCTTTCTTT. The V call is TRBV5-1, the J call TRBJ1-1; 9 bases map to TRBD1. Germline assignment: CDR1 SGHRS and CDR2 YFSETQ. The junction had 13 bases not matched to a gene; V was cut back by 0 bases and J by 1 base. This CDR3 has 19 amino acids.

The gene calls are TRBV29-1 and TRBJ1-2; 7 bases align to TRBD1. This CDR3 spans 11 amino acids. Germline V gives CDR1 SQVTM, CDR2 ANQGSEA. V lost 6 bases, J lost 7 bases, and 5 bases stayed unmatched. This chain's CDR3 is CSVEGAGGYTF. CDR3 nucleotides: TGCAGCGTGGAGGGGGCAGGTGGCTACACCTTC.

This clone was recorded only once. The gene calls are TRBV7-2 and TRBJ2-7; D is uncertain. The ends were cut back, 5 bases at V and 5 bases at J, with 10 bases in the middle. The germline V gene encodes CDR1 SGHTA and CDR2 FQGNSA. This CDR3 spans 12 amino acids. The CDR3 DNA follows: TGTGCCAGCAGCCAGGCCCCGCACGAGCAGTACTTC. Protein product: CASSQAPHEQYF.

The chain's CDR3 is CACSGAYSGVSNTGELFF. The CDR3 DNA sequence: TGTGCCTGCTCGGGGGCTTATAGCGGGGTATCGAACACCGGGGAGCTGTTTTTT. The chain links TRBV30 to TRBJ2-2; 8 nucleotides align to TRBD2. V trimming: 6 bases; J trimming: 0 bases; junction bases outside the gene matches: 15. Germline lookup yields CDR1 GTSNPN and CDR2 SVGIG (reference sequence). The CDR3 is 18 residues long.

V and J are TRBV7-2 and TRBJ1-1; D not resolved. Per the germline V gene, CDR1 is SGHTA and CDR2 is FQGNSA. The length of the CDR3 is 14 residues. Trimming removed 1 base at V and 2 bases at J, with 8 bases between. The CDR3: CASSLVVLNTEAFF. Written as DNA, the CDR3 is TGTGCCAGCAGCTTAGTGGTGCTTAACACTGAAGCTTTCTTT. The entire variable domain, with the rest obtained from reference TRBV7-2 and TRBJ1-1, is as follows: GAGVSQSPSNKVTEKGKDVELRCDPISGHTALYWYRQSLGQGLEFLIYFQGNSAPDKSGLPSDRFSAERTGGSVSTLTIQRTQQEDSAVYLCASSLVVLNTEAFFGQGTRLTVV.

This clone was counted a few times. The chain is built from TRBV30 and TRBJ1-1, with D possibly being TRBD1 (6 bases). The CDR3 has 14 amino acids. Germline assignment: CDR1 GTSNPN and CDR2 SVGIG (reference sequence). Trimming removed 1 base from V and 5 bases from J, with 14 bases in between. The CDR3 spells CAWSDEGVRTEAFF. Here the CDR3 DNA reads TGTGCCTGGAGTGATGAGGGGGTGAGAACTGAAGCTTTCTTT.

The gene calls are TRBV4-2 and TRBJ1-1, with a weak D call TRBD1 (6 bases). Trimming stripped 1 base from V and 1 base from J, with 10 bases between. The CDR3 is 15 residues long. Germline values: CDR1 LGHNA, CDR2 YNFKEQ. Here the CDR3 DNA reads TGTGCCAGCAGCCAAGGTCAAGGGGGGAACACTGAAGCTTTCTTT. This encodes CASSQGQGGNTEAFF.

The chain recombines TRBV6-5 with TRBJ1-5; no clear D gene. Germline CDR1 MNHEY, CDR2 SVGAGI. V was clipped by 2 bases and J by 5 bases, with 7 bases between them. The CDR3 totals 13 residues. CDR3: CASSYRLDQPQHF. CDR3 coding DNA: TGTGCCAGCAGTTACCGGCTTGATCAGCCCCAGCATTTT.